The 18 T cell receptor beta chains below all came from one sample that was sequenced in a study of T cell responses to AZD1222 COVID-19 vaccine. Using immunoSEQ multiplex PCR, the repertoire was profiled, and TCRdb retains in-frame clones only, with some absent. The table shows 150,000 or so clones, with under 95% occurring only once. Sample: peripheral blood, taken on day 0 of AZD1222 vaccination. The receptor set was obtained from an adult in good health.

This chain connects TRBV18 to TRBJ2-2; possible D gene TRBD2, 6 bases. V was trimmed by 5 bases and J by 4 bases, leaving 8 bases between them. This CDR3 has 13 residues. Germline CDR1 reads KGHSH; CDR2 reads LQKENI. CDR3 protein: CASSSSGTGELFF. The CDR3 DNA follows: TGTGCCAGCTCAAGTAGCGGCACCGGGGAGCTGTTTTTT.

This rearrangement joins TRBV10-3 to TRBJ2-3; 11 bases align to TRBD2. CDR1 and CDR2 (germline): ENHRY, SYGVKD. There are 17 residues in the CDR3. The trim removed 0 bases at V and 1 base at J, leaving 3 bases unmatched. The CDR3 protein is CAISESTTSGGTDTQYF. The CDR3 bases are TGTGCCATCAGTGAGTCGACGACTAGCGGGGGCACAGATACGCAGTATTTT.

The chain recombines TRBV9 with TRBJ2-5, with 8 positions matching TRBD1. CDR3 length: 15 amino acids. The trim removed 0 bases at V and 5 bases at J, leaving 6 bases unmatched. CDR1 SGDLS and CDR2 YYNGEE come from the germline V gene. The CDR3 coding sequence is TGTGCCAGCAGCGTAGCAGGGGGCGCCTGGGAGACCCAGTACTTC. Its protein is CASSVAGGAWETQYF.

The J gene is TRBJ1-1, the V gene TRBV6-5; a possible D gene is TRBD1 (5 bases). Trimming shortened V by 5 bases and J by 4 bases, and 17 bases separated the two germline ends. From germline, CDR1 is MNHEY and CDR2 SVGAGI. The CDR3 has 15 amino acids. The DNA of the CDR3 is TGTGCCAGCAGTAGCCTCCGGGGGGGGAGCACTGAAGCTTTCTTT. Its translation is CASSSLRGGSTEAFF.

CDR3 DNA: TGTGCCAGCAGCTTCCGGGGGTACGAGACCCAGTACTTC. Its translation: CASSFRGYETQYF. The gene calls are TRBV7-2 and TRBJ2-5; possibly TRBD2 for D (6 bases). CDR1 and CDR2 from the germline V gene are SGHTA and FQGNSA. The CDR3 is 13 residues long. V shed 3 bases and J shed 5 bases, with 10 bases lying between them.

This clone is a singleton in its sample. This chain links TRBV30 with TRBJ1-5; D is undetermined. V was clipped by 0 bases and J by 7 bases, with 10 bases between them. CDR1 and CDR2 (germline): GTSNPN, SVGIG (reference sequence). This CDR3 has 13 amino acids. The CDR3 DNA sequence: TGTGCCTGGAGTGTACAAAATTACCAGCCCCAGCATTTT. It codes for CAWSVQNYQPQHF.

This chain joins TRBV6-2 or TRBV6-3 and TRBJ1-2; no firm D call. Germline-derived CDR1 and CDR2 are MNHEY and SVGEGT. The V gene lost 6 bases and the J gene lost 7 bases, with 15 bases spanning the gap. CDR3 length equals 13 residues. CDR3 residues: CASSPQVGTGYTF. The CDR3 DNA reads TGTGCCAGCAGCCCTCAGGTTGGAACTGGCTACACCTTC.

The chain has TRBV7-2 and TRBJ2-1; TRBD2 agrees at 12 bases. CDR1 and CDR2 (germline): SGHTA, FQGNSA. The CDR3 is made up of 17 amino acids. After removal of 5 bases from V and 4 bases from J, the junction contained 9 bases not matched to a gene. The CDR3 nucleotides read TGTGCCAGCAGCATTAGACCGCTAGCGGGGGGGTACAATGAGCAGTTCTTC. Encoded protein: CASSIRPLAGGYNEQFF.

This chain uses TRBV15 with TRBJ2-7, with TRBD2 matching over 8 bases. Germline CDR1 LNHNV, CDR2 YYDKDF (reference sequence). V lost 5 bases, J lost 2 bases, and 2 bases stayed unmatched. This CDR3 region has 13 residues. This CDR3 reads CATSVGGAYEQYF. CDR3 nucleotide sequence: TGTGCCACCAGCGTCGGGGGGGCCTACGAGCAGTACTTC.

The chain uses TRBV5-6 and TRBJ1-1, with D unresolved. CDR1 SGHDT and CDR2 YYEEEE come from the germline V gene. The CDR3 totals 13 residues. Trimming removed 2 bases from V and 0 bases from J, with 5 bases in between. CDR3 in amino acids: CASSFYMNTEAFF. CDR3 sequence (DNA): TGTGCCAGCAGCTTTTACATGAACACTGAAGCTTTCTTT. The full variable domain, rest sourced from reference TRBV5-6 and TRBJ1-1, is DAGVTQSPTHLIKTRGQQVTLRCSPKSGHDTVSWYQQALGQGPQFIFQYYEEEERQRGNFPDRFSGHQFPNYSSELNVNALLLGDSALYLCASSFYMNTEAFFGQGTRLTVV.

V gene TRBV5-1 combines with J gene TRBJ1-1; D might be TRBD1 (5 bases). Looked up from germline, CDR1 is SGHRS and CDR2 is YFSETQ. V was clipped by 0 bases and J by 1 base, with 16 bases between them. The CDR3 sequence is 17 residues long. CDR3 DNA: TGCGCCAGCAGCTTGGGGGGCTCTGTTCGGACGAACACTGAAGCTTTCTTT. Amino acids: CASSLGGSVRTNTEAFF.

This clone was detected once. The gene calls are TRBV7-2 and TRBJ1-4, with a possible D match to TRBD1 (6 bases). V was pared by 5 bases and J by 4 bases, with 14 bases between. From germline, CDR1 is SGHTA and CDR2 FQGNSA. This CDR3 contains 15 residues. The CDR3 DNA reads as TGTGCCAGCAGCCCCGGGGGGGCGGGTAATGAAAAACTGTTTTTT. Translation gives CASSPGGAGNEKLFF.

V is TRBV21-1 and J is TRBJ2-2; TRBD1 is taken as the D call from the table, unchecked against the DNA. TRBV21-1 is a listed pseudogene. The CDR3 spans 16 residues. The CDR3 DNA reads TGTGCCAGCAGTCTCATCAGGCAGGAAAACACCGGGGAGCTGTTTTTT. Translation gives CASSLIRQENTGELFF.

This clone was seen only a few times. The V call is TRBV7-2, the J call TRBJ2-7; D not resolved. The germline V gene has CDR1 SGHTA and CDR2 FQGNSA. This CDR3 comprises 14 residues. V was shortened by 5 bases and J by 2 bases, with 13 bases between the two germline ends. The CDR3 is CASSPSSPTYEQYF. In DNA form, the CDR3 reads TGTGCCAGCAGCCCATCTTCGCCAACCTACGAGCAGTACTTC.

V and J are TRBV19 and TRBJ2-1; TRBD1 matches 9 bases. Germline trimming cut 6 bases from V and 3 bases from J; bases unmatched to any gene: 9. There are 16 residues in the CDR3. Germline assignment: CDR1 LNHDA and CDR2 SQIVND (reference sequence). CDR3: CASRRTGVGYYNEQFF. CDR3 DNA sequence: TGTGCCAGTAGGCGGACAGGGGTGGGTTACTACAATGAGCAGTTCTTC.

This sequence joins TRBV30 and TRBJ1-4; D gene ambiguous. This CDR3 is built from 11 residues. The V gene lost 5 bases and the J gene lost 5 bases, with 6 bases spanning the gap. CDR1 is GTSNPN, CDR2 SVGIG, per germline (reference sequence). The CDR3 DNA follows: TGTGCCTGGGCAAGAAATGAAAAACTGTTTTTT. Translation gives CAWARNEKLFF. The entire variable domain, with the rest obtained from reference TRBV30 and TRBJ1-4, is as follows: SQTIHQWPATLVQPVGSPLSLECTVEGTSNPNLYWYRQAAGRGLQLLFYSVGIGQISSEVPQNLSASRPQDRQFILSSKKLLLSDSGFYLCAWARNEKLFFGSGTQLSVL.

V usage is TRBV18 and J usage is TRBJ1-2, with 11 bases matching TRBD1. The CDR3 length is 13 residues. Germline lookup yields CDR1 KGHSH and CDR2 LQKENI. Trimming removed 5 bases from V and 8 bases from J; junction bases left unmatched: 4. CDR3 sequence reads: CASSSDRGRGYTF. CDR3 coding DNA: TGTGCCAGCTCATCGGACAGGGGGCGCGGCTACACCTTC.

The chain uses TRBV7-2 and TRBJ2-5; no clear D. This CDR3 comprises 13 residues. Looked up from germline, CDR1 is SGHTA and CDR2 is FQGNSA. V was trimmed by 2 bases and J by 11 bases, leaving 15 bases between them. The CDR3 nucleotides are TGTGCCAGCAGCTTATCGAATACCGGGCGACAGTACTTC. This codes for CASSLSNTGRQYF.